Listed below are T cell receptor beta chains from one sample, sequenced in a study of control samples from healthy donors and cancer patients. The method was immunoSEQ multiplex PCR; TCRdb's version includes in-frame clones alone and lacks a portion of them. The sample includes 150,000 to 200,000 clones, 90% seen only once; the top ten take around 1.4%. Sequencing used blood. The receptor set was obtained from a woman aged 45-60 years in good health. Each CDR3 is given with its conserved first and last residue. Each record gives: clone size, CDR3 length, V gene, J gene, D gene, CDR3 protein, CDR3 DNA. A D gene is named only where the DNA matches it firmly. A row's size may be missing; if present it is once, few, many or a size class.

clone size: NA; CDR3 length: 16; V gene: TRBV19; J gene: TRBJ1-5; D gene: TRBD1; CDR3 protein: CASAQQGRGLNQPQHF; CDR3 DNA: TGTGCCAGTGCACAACAGGGGAGGGGCCTCAATCAGCCCCAGCATTTT
clone size: NA; CDR3 length: 12; V gene: TRBV14; J gene: TRBJ1-1; D gene: NA; CDR3 protein: CASSWGRGEAFF; CDR3 DNA: TGTGCCAGCAGCTGGGGCAGGGGTGAAGCTTTCTTT
clone size: NA; CDR3 length: 13; V gene: TRBV5-1; J gene: TRBJ2-6; D gene: NA; CDR3 protein: CASWAEGANVLTF; CDR3 DNA: TGCGCCAGCTGGGCGGAGGGGGCCAACGTCCTGACTTTC
clone size: few; CDR3 length: 15; V gene: TRBV18; J gene: TRBJ2-1; D gene: TRBD2; CDR3 protein: CASSPGTSVFNEQFF; CDR3 DNA: TGTGCCAGCTCACCCGGGACTAGCGTGTTCAATGAGCAGTTCTTC
clone size: NA; CDR3 length: 14; V gene: TRBV21-1; J gene: TRBJ1-5; D gene: NA; CDR3 protein: CAMGGGLSNQPQHF; CDR3 DNA: TGTGCCATGGGGGGGGGCTTGAGCAATCAGCCCCAGCATTTT
clone size: NA; CDR3 length: 12; V gene: TRBV9; J gene: TRBJ2-3; D gene: NA; CDR3 protein: CASSVGGGTQYF; CDR3 DNA: TGTGCCAGCAGCGTAGGGGGTGGTACGCAGTATTTT
clone size: NA; CDR3 length: 12; V gene: TRBV7-2; J gene: TRBJ1-1; D gene: NA; CDR3 protein: CASSSYSQVPFF; CDR3 DNA: TGTGCCAGCAGCTCCTATAGTCAGGTTCCGTTCTTT
clone size: NA; CDR3 length: 13; V gene: TRBV13; J gene: TRBJ2-7; D gene: NA; CDR3 protein: CASSLGGGGEQYF; CDR3 DNA: TGTGCCAGCAGCTTAGGAGGGGGGGGCGAGCAGTACTTC
clone size: once; CDR3 length: 12; V gene: TRBV24-1; J gene: TRBJ1-2; D gene: TRBD1; CDR3 protein: CATSDRGQGYTF; CDR3 DNA: TGTGCCACCAGTGACAGGGGGCAGGGCTACACCTTC
clone size: NA; CDR3 length: 15; V gene: TRBV24-1; J gene: TRBJ2-2; D gene: NA; CDR3 protein: CATSDLPSSTGELFF; CDR3 DNA: TGTGCCACCAGTGATTTGCCGTCTAGCACCGGGGAGCTGTTTTTT
clone size: few; CDR3 length: 15; V gene: TRBV4-3; J gene: TRBJ2-3; D gene: NA; CDR3 protein: CASSQDWGTPDTQYF; CDR3 DNA: TGCGCCAGCAGCCAAGACTGGGGGACTCCAGATACGCAGTATTTT
clone size: NA; CDR3 length: 14; V gene: TRBV27; J gene: TRBJ1-2; D gene: TRBD1; CDR3 protein: CASSYRDRGNGYTF; CDR3 DNA: TGTGCCAGCAGTTACCGGGACAGGGGTAATGGCTACACCTTC
clone size: NA; CDR3 length: 14; V gene: TRBV6-5; J gene: TRBJ1-2; D gene: TRBD1; CDR3 protein: CASSYRQGGYGYTF; CDR3 DNA: TGTGCCAGCAGTTACCGACAGGGAGGCTATGGCTACACCTTC
clone size: few; CDR3 length: 17; V gene: TRBV19; J gene: TRBJ2-5; D gene: TRBD1; CDR3 protein: CASSHPGPGRGLETQYF; CDR3 DNA: TGTGCCAGTAGTCACCCTGGCCCGGGCAGGGGGCTCGAGACCCAGTACTTC
clone size: NA; CDR3 length: 16; V gene: TRBV27; J gene: TRBJ2-1; D gene: TRBD2; CDR3 protein: CASSPLAGVKVHEQFF; CDR3 DNA: TGCGCCAGCAGTCCCCTAGCGGGAGTAAAGGTTCATGAGCAGTTCTTC
clone size: once; CDR3 length: 15; V gene: TRBV7-9; J gene: TRBJ2-7; D gene: NA; CDR3 protein: CASSPRDPPGYEQYF; CDR3 DNA: TGTGCCAGCAGCCCCCGGGACCCTCCGGGCTACGAGCAGTACTTC
clone size: NA; CDR3 length: 15; V gene: TRBV3-1/TRBV3-2; J gene: TRBJ1-3; D gene: NA; CDR3 protein: CASSQGGLRGNTIYF; CDR3 DNA: TGTGCCAGCAGCCAGGGGGGACTGAGAGGAAACACCATATATTTT
clone size: NA; CDR3 length: 15; V gene: TRBV28; J gene: TRBJ1-4; D gene: NA; CDR3 protein: CASSFFRGAQEKLFF; CDR3 DNA: TGTGCCAGCAGTTTTTTTCGGGGGGCTCAAGAAAAACTGTTTTTT
clone size: NA; CDR3 length: 14; V gene: TRBV2; J gene: TRBJ1-1; D gene: NA; CDR3 protein: CASTLEGWGAEAFF; CDR3 DNA: TGTGCCAGCACCCTGGAAGGGTGGGGAGCTGAAGCTTTCTTT
clone size: NA; CDR3 length: 13; V gene: TRBV19; J gene: TRBJ1-6; D gene: NA; CDR3 protein: CASSIVGSSPLHF; CDR3 DNA: TGTGCCAGTAGTATAGTCGGATCGTCACCCCTCCACTTT
clone size: NA; CDR3 length: 14; V gene: TRBV6-5; J gene: TRBJ1-6; D gene: NA; CDR3 protein: CASKFGRLEGPLHF; CDR3 DNA: TGTGCCAGCAAATTCGGGCGCCTGGAGGGACCCCTCCACTTT
clone size: NA; CDR3 length: 15; V gene: TRBV30; J gene: TRBJ1-2; D gene: TRBD1; CDR3 protein: CAFKGQITANYGYTF; CDR3 DNA: TGTGCCTTTAAGGGACAGATTACAGCTAACTATGGCTACACCTTC
clone size: NA; CDR3 length: 13; V gene: TRBV7-9; J gene: TRBJ1-1; D gene: NA; CDR3 protein: CASSRETNTEAFF; CDR3 DNA: TGTGCCAGCAGCAGAGAAACGAACACTGAAGCTTTCTTT
clone size: once; CDR3 length: 18; V gene: TRBV10-3; J gene: TRBJ2-3; D gene: TRBD2; CDR3 protein: CAISETTASGGPRDTQYF; CDR3 DNA: TGTGCCATCAGTGAAACCACCGCCAGCGGGGGGCCGAGAGATACGCAGTATTTT
clone size: NA; CDR3 length: 11; V gene: TRBV9; J gene: TRBJ2-2; D gene: NA; CDR3 protein: CASSVPGELFF; CDR3 DNA: TGTGCCAGCAGCGTTCCCGGGGAGCTGTTTTTT
clone size: NA; CDR3 length: 15; V gene: TRBV9; J gene: TRBJ1-6; D gene: NA; CDR3 protein: CASSVSRGGGSPLHF; CDR3 DNA: TGTGCCAGCAGCGTATCTCGGGGCGGGGGTTCACCCCTCCACTTT
clone size: NA; CDR3 length: 13; V gene: TRBV14; J gene: TRBJ2-7; D gene: NA; CDR3 protein: CASSQSRGGEQYF; CDR3 DNA: TGTGCCAGCAGCCAATCCCGAGGGGGAGAGCAGTACTTC
clone size: NA; CDR3 length: 17; V gene: TRBV28; J gene: TRBJ2-3; D gene: NA; CDR3 protein: CASRPTTGVFPANTQYF; CDR3 DNA: TGTGCCAGCAGACCTACAACGGGGGTTTTCCCCGCTAATACGCAGTATTTT
clone size: NA; CDR3 length: 16; V gene: TRBV28; J gene: TRBJ1-5; D gene: TRBD1; CDR3 protein: CASSLTGGVSNQPQHF; CDR3 DNA: TGTGCCAGCAGTTTAACAGGGGGCGTTAGCAATCAGCCCCAGCATTTT
clone size: NA; CDR3 length: 13; V gene: TRBV12-3/TRBV12-4; J gene: TRBJ1-1; D gene: TRBD1; CDR3 protein: CASRTTGGTEAFF; CDR3 DNA: TGTGCCAGCAGAACAACAGGGGGCACTGAAGCTTTCTTT
clone size: NA; CDR3 length: 15; V gene: TRBV30; J gene: TRBJ2-1; D gene: NA; CDR3 protein: CAWTLVASSYNEQFF; CDR3 DNA: TGTGCCTGGACCCTCGTAGCGAGCTCCTACAATGAGCAGTTCTTC